The source of this T cell receptor (beta chain) is a study of cytomegalovirus exposure and HLA in healthy donors. About the research overall: The early release's HLA-typed donors yielded 78 million or so unique TCRs. Overall study findings and caveats: A later analysis reported that several of the most significant clusters appeared to be linked to common viral pathogens, among them Epstein-Barr virus.

Note on this clone: Its antigen is still unknown.

Germline lookup yields CDR1 SGHTS and CDR2 YDEGEE. This CDR3 region has 14 residues. PCR amplification relied on 60 Vbeta primers (plus 13 Jbeta primers). The method was immunoSEQ multiplex PCR; TCRdb's version includes in-frame clones alone and lacks a portion of them. The table includes about 140,000 clones, 75% to 90% detected once. Sequenced: PBMCs. This receptor was identified in a man aged 40-49 years in good health and CMV-seronegative. The chain carries TRBV5-8 and TRBJ2-5; possible D gene TRBD1, 5 bases. Near its end, the DNA agrees better with TRBJ2-7, so the J call may be wrong. In nucleotides, the CDR3 is TGTGCCAGCAGCATCGTCCGACAGTCCTACGAGCAGTACTTC. It encodes CASSIVRQSYEQYF.